Listed here are 6 T cell receptor beta chains from one sample, sequenced in a study of graft-versus-host responses after intestinal transplantation. Measured with immunoSEQ multiplex PCR; TCRdb has only the in-frame clones, and not every one. This sample has about 97,000 clones, with over 75% found just once. Here the sequenced sample was PBMCs, taken roughly 410 days after intestinal transplant. All receptors come from a human patient who received an intestinal transplant, so some T cells may come from the graft donor.

The chain uses TRBV5-1 and TRBJ2-1; unclear D gene. The CDR3 runs to 15 residues. V gave up 2 bases and J gave up 5 bases, with 14 bases separating them. Germline-derived CDR1 and CDR2 are SGHRS and YFSETQ. Here the CDR3 reads CASSFKPRKDNEQFF. CDR3 coding DNA: TGCGCCAGCAGCTTCAAACCGCGGAAAGACAATGAGCAGTTCTTC.

The V and J genes are TRBV19 and TRBJ2-7; maybe TRBD2 (5 bases). The CDR3 is 15 residues long. The germline V and J ends were trimmed by 0 bases and 1 base, with 10 bases remaining between them. The germline V gene has CDR1 LNHDA and CDR2 SQIVND (reference sequence). The CDR3 loop is CASSIDGGPSYEQYF. In DNA form, the CDR3 reads TGTGCCAGTAGTATAGATGGAGGACCTTCCTACGAGCAGTACTTC.

The chain is built from TRBV9 and TRBJ1-2; TRBD1 matches 7 bases. The length of the CDR3 is 13 residues. V was pared by 4 bases and J by 5 bases, with 5 bases of the junction left unmatched. The germline V gene encodes CDR1 SGDLS and CDR2 YYNGEE. The DNA of the CDR3 is TGTGCCAGCAGCACGAGACAGGGTTATGGCTACACCTTC. It translates to CASSTRQGYGYTF.

This rearrangement joins TRBV2 to TRBJ2-7; TRBD1 matches at 11 bases. The CDR3 totals 15 residues. Trimming took 6 bases from V and 1 from J; bases not matched to a gene: 5. Per the germline V gene, CDR1 is SNHLY and CDR2 is FYNNEI. In DNA form, the CDR3 reads TGTGCCAGCAGCCAGGGACAGGGGGTTTCCTACGAGCAGTACTTC. Protein: CASSQGQGVSYEQYF.

The CDR3 here is CASSIDKQVRSPLHF. DNA for the CDR3: TGTGCCAGTAGTATAGACAAACAAGTAAGATCACCCCTCCACTTT. The V call is TRBV19, the J call TRBJ1-6; no firm D call. This CDR3 contains 15 residues. The V gene lost 0 bases and the J gene lost 10 bases, with 13 bases spanning the gap. Germline-derived CDR1 and CDR2 are LNHDA and SQIVND (reference sequence).

This chain joins TRBV4-2 and TRBJ2-7; TRBD2 agrees at 15 bases. The length of the CDR3 is 16 residues. V was clipped by 3 bases and J by 2 bases; unmatched bases: 2. Germline CDR1 is LGHNA and CDR2 is YNFKEQ. DNA of the CDR3: TGTGCCAGCAGCCACGGACTAGCGGGGGGGACCTACGAGCAGTACTTC. This gives the protein CASSHGLAGGTYEQYF.